This TCR beta chain appears in the sequencing data of a study of Ad26.COV2.S vaccination and SARS-CoV-2 variants. Notes on the study in general: The TCR breadth and depth analyses may have produced an underestimate of total T cell responses. CD8+ and CD4+ T cells specific for spike reportedly responded with substantial breadth after vaccination. Placebo and vaccine recipients had non-spike TCR breadth that was similar.

The protocol was immunoSEQ multiplex PCR, while the TCRdb copy is restricted to in-frame clones and leaves out a portion. Here the sample spans over 90,000 clones, over 60% being singletons. Details on this clone: Its antigen is not identified.

The TCR originated in a human donor who had recovered from COVID-19. The sample here was peripheral blood, taken after recovery from COVID-19.

CDR3 DNA sequence: TGTGCCAGCAGTTACTCTAGGACTTACGTGCCCTATAGCAATCAGCCCCAGCATTTT. Translating it yields CASSYSRTYVPYSNQPQHF. This chain uses TRBV6-2 or TRBV6-3 with TRBJ1-5; D not resolved. Trimming shortened V by 0 bases and J by 0 bases, and 18 bases separated the two germline ends. CDR3 length equals 19 residues. CDR1 is MNHEY, CDR2 SVGEGT, per germline.